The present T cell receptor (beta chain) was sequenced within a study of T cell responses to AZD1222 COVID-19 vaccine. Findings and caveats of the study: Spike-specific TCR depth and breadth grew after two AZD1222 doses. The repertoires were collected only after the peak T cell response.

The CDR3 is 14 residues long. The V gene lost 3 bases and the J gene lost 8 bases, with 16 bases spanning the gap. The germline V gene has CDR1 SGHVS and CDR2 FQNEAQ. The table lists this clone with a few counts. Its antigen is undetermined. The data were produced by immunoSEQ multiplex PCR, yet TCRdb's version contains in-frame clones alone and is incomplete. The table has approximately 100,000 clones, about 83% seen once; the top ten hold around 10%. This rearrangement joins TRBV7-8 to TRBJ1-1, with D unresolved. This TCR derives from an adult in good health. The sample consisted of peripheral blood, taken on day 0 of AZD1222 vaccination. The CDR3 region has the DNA TGTGCCAGCAGCTTTAAAAGGACGGTTCTAGAAGCTTTCTTT. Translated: CASSFKRTVLEAFF.